This T cell receptor beta chain is from a study of response to subunit inactivated influenza vaccine (dated by TCRdb to 2017 to 2018). Concerning the study at large: The study used deep quantitative T cell receptor repertoire profiling to track responses to a trivalent subunit inactivated influenza vaccine. The investigation overall reported the following: It was suggested by the authors that each seasonal influenza vaccination may recruit only a limited number of new T cells.

Its CDR3 holds 14 amino acids, cysteine through phenylalanine. Kept here is only the CDR3 DNA, which spans 42 bases and is read in frame from base 1. The CDR1 and CDR2 encoded by the germline V gene (reference sequence) are SEHNR and FQNEAQ. V and J lose 1 base and 5 bases, and a span of 11 bases separates them. Library prep was done by RT-PCR. Sequenced on an Illumina HiSeq 2500. TCRdb reran the public reads through fastp at Q25 and MiXCR, keeping productive beta chains. Every CDR3 protein is listed once, alongside the most common genes and DNA of its rows. For this sample the table gives hundreds of thousands of distinct CDR3 sequences, of which around a sixth were detected only once. The ten largest clones take up roughly a tenth of the sample. This clonotype was picked up many times. There is no known antigen for this receptor. No base quality values were provided; no much bigger clone lies one nucleotide off.

The sample consisted of PBMCs from blood, taken roughly 5 days after vaccination. This receptor was obtained from a man between 50 and 59 years old who received an inactivated influenza vaccine. Donor details come from another sample of the same person, matched by shared clones. This chain joins TRBV7-9 to TRBJ1-2, and possibly TRBD1, on 6 matching bases. The sequenced DNA: TGTGCCAGCAGCTTAGGGACAGCGAAGTATGGCTACACCTTC. Protein translation: CASSLGTAKYGYTF.